This T cell receptor (beta chain) was captured in a study of control samples from healthy donors and cancer patients. With 0 bases removed from V and 2 bases from J, the gap between germline ends came to 9 bases. Per the germline V gene, CDR1 is LGHNA and CDR2 is YSLEER. The CDR3 covers 15 residues. Only in-frame clones appear in the TCRdb table, and some are missing; sequencing was by immunoSEQ multiplex PCR. The sample has fewer than 95,000 clones, around 83% seen once. The receptor's source is a woman in her 50s in good health. This chain connects TRBV4-3 to TRBJ2-3, with unresolved D. Sequenced sample: blood. The chain's CDR3 is CASSQDKGYTDTQYF. CDR3 bases: TGCGCCAGCAGCCAAGATAAAGGTTACACAGATACGCAGTATTTT.